This paragraph reports one T cell receptor beta chain. No cognate antigen has been identified for it. No base qualities exist here, and no much larger clone lies one base off it. This sample is part of a study of T cell changes during pregnancy in multiple sclerosis (dated by TCRdb to the late 2010s). For context, the study as a whole: The study examined how the T cell repertoire changed over the course of pregnancy in women with multiple sclerosis.

Receptor libraries were prepared by the immunoSEQ multiplex PCR assay. TCRdb's version of the immuneACCESS table is confined to in-frame rearrangements and falls short of the full clone set. An unresolved V gene accounts for under half of the shortfall where checked; the remainder is of unknown origin. The sample table holds roughly 68,000 clones, of which about 91% were seen once. In total, the top ten clones hold over 1.3% of the sample. CDR1 and CDR2, looked up from the germline V gene, are SGHRS and YFSETQ. Inclusive of the bounding cysteine and phenylalanine, the CDR3 is 20 residues long. Left in the record is the CDR3 DNA by itself, 60 bases read in frame from the first base. The germline V and J ends show losses of 0 bases and 3 bases respectively, and no gene match explains 18 bases of the junction.

This chain joins TRBV5-1 to TRBJ1-1, with TRBD1 matching 9 junction bases. This sequence originates from a female donor in good health, enrolled as a control in a pregnancy study. Sequences were derived from peripheral blood, sampled in the second trimester of pregnancy. The CDR3 region reads CASSLGFGATGGDLDTEAFF. The sequenced DNA is TGCGCCAGCAGCTTGGGGTTCGGGGCGACAGGGGGAGATTTGGACACTGAAGCTTTCTTT.